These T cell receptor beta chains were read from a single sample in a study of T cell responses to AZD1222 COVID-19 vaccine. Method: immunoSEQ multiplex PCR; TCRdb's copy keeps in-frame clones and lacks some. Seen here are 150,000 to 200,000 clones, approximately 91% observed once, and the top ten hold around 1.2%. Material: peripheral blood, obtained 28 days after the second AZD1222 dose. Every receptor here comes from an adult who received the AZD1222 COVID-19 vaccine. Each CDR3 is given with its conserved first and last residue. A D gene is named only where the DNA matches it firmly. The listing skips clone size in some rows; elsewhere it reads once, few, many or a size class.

CDR3aa: CASSQTFYEQYF; CDR3nt: TGTGCCAGCAGCCAAACCTTCTACGAGCAGTACTTC; j_gene: TRBJ2-7; d_gene: -; v_gene: TRBV14; abundance: -
CDR3aa: CASTTKPGPYGYTF; CDR3nt: TGTGCCAGCACTACAAAACCGGGGCCCTATGGCTACACCTTC; j_gene: TRBJ1-2; d_gene: -; v_gene: TRBV27; abundance: -
CDR3aa: CASSLVGGAGYEQYF; CDR3nt: TGCGCCAGCAGCTTGGTGGGGGGCGCGGGGTACGAGCAGTACTTC; j_gene: TRBJ2-7; d_gene: -; v_gene: TRBV5-1; abundance: -
CDR3aa: CASSLQGALSGNTIYF; CDR3nt: TGTGCCAGCAGCCTACAGGGGGCCCTCTCTGGAAACACCATATATTTT; j_gene: TRBJ1-3; d_gene: TRBD1; v_gene: TRBV9; abundance: -
CDR3aa: CATTGTGTDTQYF; CDR3nt: TGTGCCACCACCGGGACAGGGACAGATACGCAGTATTTT; j_gene: TRBJ2-3; d_gene: TRBD1; v_gene: TRBV28; abundance: -
CDR3aa: CASRRDRGFFANEQFF; CDR3nt: TGTGCCAGTAGAAGGGACAGGGGATTTTTTGCGAATGAGCAGTTCTTC; j_gene: TRBJ2-1; d_gene: TRBD1; v_gene: TRBV19; abundance: -
CDR3aa: CASRYRDRVEYGYTF; CDR3nt: TGCGCCAGCAGGTACCGGGACAGGGTAGAATATGGCTACACCTTC; j_gene: TRBJ1-2; d_gene: TRBD1; v_gene: TRBV10-2; abundance: -
CDR3aa: CASSAGSSFNEKLFF; CDR3nt: TGTGCCAGCAGTGCCGGATCGTCCTTCAATGAAAAACTGTTTTTT; j_gene: TRBJ1-4; d_gene: -; v_gene: TRBV2; abundance: -
CDR3aa: CATQSGTGVEKLFF; CDR3nt: TGTGCCACCCAATCCGGGACAGGGGTTGAAAAACTGTTTTTT; j_gene: TRBJ1-4; d_gene: TRBD1; v_gene: TRBV19; abundance: -
CDR3aa: CASTGFREEQFF; CDR3nt: TGCGCCAGCACAGGATTTAGAGAAGAGCAGTTCTTC; j_gene: TRBJ2-1; d_gene: -; v_gene: TRBV5-1; abundance: -
CDR3aa: CASSQGAYNSPLHF; CDR3nt: TGTGCCAGCAGCCAGGGGGCCTATAATTCACCCCTCCACTTT; j_gene: TRBJ1-6; d_gene: TRBD1; v_gene: TRBV6-5; abundance: -
CDR3aa: CASSRRTSIHEQYF; CDR3nt: TGTGCCAGCAGCCGTAGAACTAGTATCCACGAGCAGTACTTC; j_gene: TRBJ2-7; d_gene: -; v_gene: TRBV7-2; abundance: -
CDR3aa: CASSLGLGPTYEQYF; CDR3nt: TGTGCCAGCAGCTTAGGTTTGGGGCCAACCTACGAGCAGTACTTC; j_gene: TRBJ2-7; d_gene: -; v_gene: TRBV7-2; abundance: -
CDR3aa: CASTPGGFDTEAFF; CDR3nt: TGCGCCAGCACCCCAGGCGGGTTTGACACTGAAGCTTTCTTT; j_gene: TRBJ1-1; d_gene: -; v_gene: TRBV5-1; abundance: -
CDR3aa: CASSLRAGPETQYF; CDR3nt: TGTGCCAGCAGCTTACGAGCGGGACCAGAGACCCAGTACTTC; j_gene: TRBJ2-5; d_gene: TRBD2; v_gene: TRBV7-7; abundance: -
CDR3aa: CASSLGHPYEQYF; CDR3nt: TGTGCCAGCAGCCTAGGACACCCCTACGAGCAGTACTTC; j_gene: TRBJ2-7; d_gene: -; v_gene: TRBV14; abundance: -
CDR3aa: CASSVPPPGETQYF; CDR3nt: TGTGCCAGCAGTGTACCACCCCCCGGTGAGACCCAGTACTTC; j_gene: TRBJ2-5; d_gene: -; v_gene: TRBV2; abundance: -
CDR3aa: CASSHRTAGHTEAFF; CDR3nt: TGCGCCAGCAGTCACCGGACAGCAGGCCACACTGAAGCTTTCTTT; j_gene: TRBJ1-1; d_gene: -; v_gene: TRBV23-1; abundance: -
CDR3aa: CASSGKGLAGSYNEQFF; CDR3nt: TGTGCCAGCAGCGGCAAGGGACTAGCGGGCTCCTACAATGAGCAGTTCTTC; j_gene: TRBJ2-1; d_gene: TRBD2; v_gene: TRBV7-2; abundance: -
CDR3aa: CASKRTGAWEQYF; CDR3nt: TGTGCCAGCAAGAGGACAGGGGCCTGGGAGCAGTACTTC; j_gene: TRBJ2-7; d_gene: TRBD1; v_gene: TRBV27; abundance: -
CDR3aa: CASSWRSDEQFF; CDR3nt: TGTGCCAGCAGTTGGAGAAGCGATGAGCAGTTCTTC; j_gene: TRBJ2-1; d_gene: -; v_gene: TRBV27; abundance: -
CDR3aa: CASSRAGDRSYSGNTIYF; CDR3nt: TGTGCCAGCAGCCGAGCCGGCGACAGGTCCTATTCTGGAAACACCATATATTTT; j_gene: TRBJ1-3; d_gene: -; v_gene: TRBV5-5; abundance: -
CDR3aa: CASSYSGRGEEKLFF; CDR3nt: TGTGCCAGCAGTTACTCTGGGAGGGGAGAGGAAAAACTGTTTTTT; j_gene: TRBJ1-4; d_gene: -; v_gene: TRBV6-5; abundance: -
CDR3aa: CASSLRAVYGYTF; CDR3nt: TGTGCCAGCAGCTTAAGGGCCGTCTATGGCTACACCTTC; j_gene: TRBJ1-2; d_gene: -; v_gene: TRBV7-8; abundance: -
CDR3aa: CASSQGAGTGDSPLHF; CDR3nt: TGTGCCAGCAGCCAAGGAGCCGGGACAGGGGATTCACCCCTCCACTTT; j_gene: TRBJ1-6; d_gene: TRBD1; v_gene: TRBV3-1/TRBV3-2; abundance: -
CDR3aa: CASSLLAGGNEQFF; CDR3nt: TGCGCCAGCAGCTTGCTAGCGGGAGGCAATGAGCAGTTCTTC; j_gene: TRBJ2-1; d_gene: TRBD2; v_gene: TRBV5-1; abundance: -
CDR3aa: CASSLGGYGYTF; CDR3nt: TGTGCCAGCAGCTTAGGGGGCTATGGCTACACCTTC; j_gene: TRBJ1-2; d_gene: -; v_gene: TRBV7-8; abundance: -
CDR3aa: CASSVAGGYTDTQYF; CDR3nt: TGTGCCAGCAGCGTAGCGGGAGGGTACACAGATACGCAGTATTTT; j_gene: TRBJ2-3; d_gene: TRBD2; v_gene: TRBV9; abundance: few
CDR3aa: CASSLGLGPLHF; CDR3nt: TGTGCCAGCAGCTTAGGGCTCGGACCCCTCCACTTT; j_gene: TRBJ1-6; d_gene: -; v_gene: TRBV7-9; abundance: -
CDR3aa: CASSLGTSGTVYEQFF; CDR3nt: TGTGCCAGCAGCTTAGGGACTAGCGGGACGGTGTATGAGCAGTTCTTC; j_gene: TRBJ2-1; d_gene: TRBD2; v_gene: TRBV7-6; abundance: -
CDR3aa: CATGTSGSLTDTQYF; CDR3nt: TGTGCCACAGGGACTAGCGGGAGTCTCACAGATACGCAGTATTTT; j_gene: TRBJ2-3; d_gene: TRBD2; v_gene: TRBV24-1; abundance: -
CDR3aa: CASSQGSASVGSYEQYF; CDR3nt: TGTGCCAGCAGCCAAGGAAGCGCTTCAGTTGGGTCCTACGAGCAGTACTTC; j_gene: TRBJ2-7; d_gene: -; v_gene: TRBV4-2; abundance: -
CDR3aa: CASSVGVTDTQYF; CDR3nt: TGTGCCAGCAGCGTAGGAGTCACAGATACGCAGTATTTT; j_gene: TRBJ2-3; d_gene: -; v_gene: TRBV9; abundance: -
CDR3aa: CASSFTGGLEAFF; CDR3nt: TGTGCCAGCAGCTTTACCGGGGGGTTGGAAGCTTTCTTT; j_gene: TRBJ1-1; d_gene: -; v_gene: TRBV11-3; abundance: -
CDR3aa: CASAPTSRGTDTQYF; CDR3nt: TGTGCTAGTGCCCCTACGTCCAGGGGGACAGATACGCAGTATTTT; j_gene: TRBJ2-3; d_gene: TRBD1; v_gene: TRBV12-5; abundance: once
CDR3aa: CASSPTGYEQYF; CDR3nt: TGTGCCAGCAGCCCCACAGGGTACGAGCAGTACTTC; j_gene: TRBJ2-7; d_gene: -; v_gene: TRBV5-6; abundance: -
CDR3aa: CASSLAGGRGETQYF; CDR3nt: TGTGCCAGCAGTTTAGCGGGGGGGCGTGGTGAGACCCAGTACTTC; j_gene: TRBJ2-5; d_gene: TRBD2; v_gene: TRBV27; abundance: -
CDR3aa: CASSPLEGPGNTIYF; CDR3nt: TGTGCCAGCTCACCACTAGAGGGCCCTGGAAACACCATATATTTT; j_gene: TRBJ1-3; d_gene: -; v_gene: TRBV18; abundance: -
CDR3aa: CASSSGRGGNYGYTF; CDR3nt: TGTGCCAGCAGCTCGGGCAGGGGGGGTAACTATGGCTACACCTTC; j_gene: TRBJ1-2; d_gene: TRBD1; v_gene: TRBV5-4; abundance: once
CDR3aa: CASSSPGFSYEQYF; CDR3nt: TGTGCCAGCAGTTCCCCGGGGTTCTCCTACGAGCAGTACTTC; j_gene: TRBJ2-7; d_gene: -; v_gene: TRBV28; abundance: -
CDR3aa: CAISERSGGGSADTQYF; CDR3nt: TGTGCCATCAGTGAGCGAAGCGGGGGAGGGTCCGCAGATACGCAGTATTTT; j_gene: TRBJ2-3; d_gene: TRBD2; v_gene: TRBV10-3; abundance: once
CDR3aa: CASSLATSGNTGELFF; CDR3nt: TGCGCCAGCAGCTTGGCGACTAGCGGAAACACCGGGGAGCTGTTTTTT; j_gene: TRBJ2-2; d_gene: TRBD2; v_gene: TRBV5-1; abundance: -
CDR3aa: CATSRGGGLRTEAFF; CDR3nt: TGTGCCACCAGCAGAGGTGGAGGTTTGAGGACTGAAGCTTTCTTT; j_gene: TRBJ1-1; d_gene: -; v_gene: TRBV15; abundance: -
CDR3aa: CASSLAVAGANTEAFF; CDR3nt: TGCGCCAGCAGCTTGGCCGTAGCAGGGGCGAACACTGAAGCTTTCTTT; j_gene: TRBJ1-1; d_gene: -; v_gene: TRBV5-1; abundance: -
CDR3aa: CASMRSGSRYEQFF; CDR3nt: TGTGCCAGCATGCGGAGCGGGAGTCGGTATGAGCAGTTCTTC; j_gene: TRBJ2-1; d_gene: TRBD2; v_gene: TRBV5-4; abundance: once
CDR3aa: CASSVVAGSGVRAGELFF; CDR3nt: TGTGCCAGCAGCGTCGTAGCTGGTAGCGGGGTTCGGGCCGGGGAGCTGTTTTTT; j_gene: TRBJ2-2; d_gene: TRBD2; v_gene: TRBV9; abundance: -
CDR3aa: CASSQVGAGVGETQYF; CDR3nt: TGCGCCAGCAGCCAAGTAGGGGCAGGGGTCGGCGAGACCCAGTACTTC; j_gene: TRBJ2-5; d_gene: -; v_gene: TRBV4-1; abundance: -
CDR3aa: CASSFRPGQGTDTQYF; CDR3nt: TGTGCCAGCAGCTTCCGACCGGGACAGGGGACAGATACGCAGTATTTT; j_gene: TRBJ2-3; d_gene: TRBD1; v_gene: TRBV7-3; abundance: -
CDR3aa: CASSPLGPSYEQYF; CDR3nt: TGTGCCAGCAGCCCCCTAGGGCCTTCCTACGAGCAGTACTTC; j_gene: TRBJ2-7; d_gene: -; v_gene: TRBV7-2; abundance: -
CDR3aa: CASSLGRTGDDNQPQHF; CDR3nt: TGTGCCAGCAGCTTAGGACGAACAGGGGACGACAATCAGCCCCAGCATTTT; j_gene: TRBJ1-5; d_gene: TRBD1; v_gene: TRBV7-8; abundance: -